This T cell receptor (beta chain) appears in the sequencing data of a study of blood T cells in healthy people across ages. Healthy Caucasian individuals from Russia aged roughly 6 to 90 were enrolled as donors. The amount of total RNA extracted per sample was at least 6 micrograms. Using a J-beta primer mix together with a sample-barcoded 5' primer, a second PCR was run for roughly 7 to 11 cycles. TCRdb ran MiXCR on the 5' RACE reads and lists one entry per CDR3 protein. This repertoire shows over 1,500,000 distinct CDR3 sequences, about 39% found once; its top ten account for under 25%. Study-wide results and limits: Per million T cells, TCR beta diversity dropped roughly linearly as age increased.

V was clipped by 5 bases and J by 0 bases; unmatched bases: 10. CDR3 size: 15 residues. The germline gives CDR1 DFQATT, CDR2 SNEGSKA (reference sequence). A note on this clonotype: Antigen specificity is unknown.

Sequencing was done on a sample of blood. The TCR was taken from a human donor in good health. The rearrangement joins TRBV20-1 to TRBJ2-7; 7 bases map to TRBD1. Written as DNA, the CDR3 is TGCAGTGCTGGAAGAAACAGGGGTAGCTCCTACGAGCAGTACTTC. This encodes CSAGRNRGSSYEQYF.